This is a list of T cell receptor beta chains from one sample in a study of control samples from healthy donors and cancer patients. Sequencing used immunoSEQ multiplex PCR; TCRdb keeps in-frame clones, though not all of them. There are 45,000 to 60,000 clones in the sample; around 94% occur only once, and around 4.2% lies in the top ten. Sequencing was done on a sample of blood. Receptor source: a man aged 30 to 45 in good health. Each CDR3 is given with its conserved first and last residue. The D gene is left open where the match is weak. Size is omitted from some rows. Given values are once, few, many or a class for expanded clones.

size	V	D	J	DNA	CDR3
-	TRBV2	-	TRBJ1-2	TGTGCCAGCACTTGGAGGGCCGACAGTACTAACTATGGCTACACCTTC	CASTWRADSTNYGYTF
-	TRBV4-3	-	TRBJ1-2	TGCGCCAGCAGCCAAGATGATTTGTTCAGTCCATATGGCTACACCTTC	CASSQDDLFSPYGYTF
-	TRBV27	-	TRBJ1-2	TGTGCCAGCAGTTTATTGGAGGGGTATGGCTACACCTTC	CASSLLEGYGYTF
once	TRBV3-1/TRBV3-2	-	TRBJ1-2	TGTGCCAGCAGCCAGGGCTATGGCTACACCTTC	CASSQGYGYTF
-	TRBV30	-	TRBJ1-2	TGTGCCTGGACCCCCGGGGTCCGGGGCGAGCACACCTTC	CAWTPGVRGEHTF
-	TRBV5-1	-	TRBJ1-1	TGCGCCAGCACAGAGACAGCGAACACTGAAGCTTTCTTT	CASTETANTEAFF
-	TRBV10-1	TRBD1	TRBJ2-7	TGCGCCAGCAGTGCCGGACAGGGCCTGAACTACGAGCAGTACTTC	CASSAGQGLNYEQYF
once	TRBV27	-	TRBJ1-2	TGTGCCAGCAGTTTATCTGCACAGGGCCCCTCTAACTATGGCTACACCTTC	CASSLSAQGPSNYGYTF
-	TRBV7-9	-	TRBJ1-6	TGTGCCAGCAGCCTAGGTACCGGATCACCCCTCCACTTT	CASSLGTGSPLHF
-	TRBV11-2	-	TRBJ2-3	TGTGCCAGCAGCTCCAGCGGAGGTAGCACAGATACGCAGTATTTT	CASSSSGGSTDTQYF
-	TRBV6-5	-	TRBJ1-6	TGTGCCAGCAGTTACCGGTGGCGGTATAATTCACCCCTCCACTTT	CASSYRWRYNSPLHF
-	TRBV7-7	-	TRBJ2-2	TGTGCTAGCAGCCCCCAGGGGACGAACACCGGGGAGCTGTTTTTT	CASSPQGTNTGELFF
-	TRBV6-5	-	TRBJ1-4	TGTGCCAGCAGTTCCGCGGGCAGGGGCGATGAAAAACTGTTTTTT	CASSSAGRGDEKLFF
-	TRBV9	-	TRBJ1-1	TGTGCCAGCAGCGTTCAGGGCCCGAACACTGAAGCTTTCTTT	CASSVQGPNTEAFF
-	TRBV19	-	TRBJ1-5	TGTGCCAGTAGTCCCAGACACCTAACCAATCAGCCCCAGCATTTT	CASSPRHLTNQPQHF
-	TRBV28	-	TRBJ1-2	TGTGCCAGCAGCGGACAGCCACTAAACTATGGCTACACCTTC	CASSGQPLNYGYTF
-	TRBV7-9	-	TRBJ2-5	TGTGCCAGCAGCTTACTCGGTGATAGCCAAGAGACCCAGTACTTC	CASSLLGDSQETQYF
-	TRBV5-4	TRBD1	TRBJ1-6	TGTGCCAGCAGCTTGTACACCGGGACAGGGGATTCACCCCTCCACTTT	CASSLYTGTGDSPLHF
-	TRBV9	-	TRBJ1-1	TGTGCCAGCAGCGTTGCGTACAGAAACACTGAAGCTTTCTTT	CASSVAYRNTEAFF
-	TRBV7-3	-	TRBJ2-3	TGTGCCAGCAGCTTAAAAGGCACAGATACGCAGTATTTT	CASSLKGTDTQYF
-	TRBV6-5	-	TRBJ1-1	TGTGCCAGCAGTTACACGGAGGGGACTGAAGCTTTCTTT	CASSYTEGTEAFF
once	TRBV10-3	TRBD2	TRBJ2-5	TGTGCCATCAGTGAGTCGCGTAGCGGGGGGCAAGAGACCCAGTACTTC	CAISESRSGGQETQYF
-	TRBV11-2	-	TRBJ2-7	TGTGCCAGCAGCTTAGCTCGGACGGGTTCCTACGAGCAGTACTTC	CASSLARTGSYEQYF
-	TRBV28	TRBD1	TRBJ2-3	TGTGCCAGCAGCAGACAGGGGGCACCGGACCCAGATACGCAGTATTTT	CASSRQGAPDPDTQYF
once	TRBV6-2/TRBV6-3	TRBD1	TRBJ1-4	TGTGCCAGCAGTGCCACAGGGGATCCTAATGAAAAACTGTTTTTT	CASSATGDPNEKLFF
-	TRBV7-9	-	TRBJ1-1	TGTGCCAGCAGCCCCCCAAGGGGTGTCACTGAAGCTTTCTTT	CASSPPRGVTEAFF
-	TRBV18	-	TRBJ1-1	TGTGCCAGCTCACCTGAGGGTATAGAAGCTTTCTTT	CASSPEGIEAFF
-	TRBV27	-	TRBJ2-7	TGTGCCAGCAGTTTATTTCCTGGGGAGCAGTACTTC	CASSLFPGEQYF
-	TRBV19	-	TRBJ1-1	TGTGCCAGTGAGGACTGTACGGTTTGGTGGTTTACTGAAGCTTTCTTT	CASEDCTVWWFTEAFF
-	TRBV6-5	-	TRBJ1-2	TGTGCCAGCAGTTTTTTCGGTAGCGGGGGCTACACCTTC	CASSFFGSGGYTF
-	TRBV24-1	-	TRBJ2-1	TGTGCCACCAGTGGCCTAGCCCTAAACAATGAGCAGTTCTTC	CATSGLALNNEQFF
-	TRBV6-2/TRBV6-3	-	TRBJ2-7	TGTGCCAGCAGTTACTTGTACGAGCAGTACTTC	CASSYLYEQYF
-	TRBV28	-	TRBJ1-6	TGTGCCAGCAGTTTATTAACAGGTTCACCCCTCCACTTT	CASSLLTGSPLHF
-	TRBV30	TRBD1	TRBJ2-4	TGTGCCTGGAGTCGGGACAGGACTCCATCTGGGAAAAACATTCAGTACTTC	CAWSRDRTPSGKNIQYF
-	TRBV11-3	-	TRBJ2-2	TGTGCCAGCAGCTTGAACGGGAACACCGGGGAGCTGTTTTTT	CASSLNGNTGELFF
-	TRBV18	TRBD1	TRBJ1-1	TGTGCCAGCTCACCGGACAGGGGGTTAGGGGACACTGAAGCTTTCTTT	CASSPDRGLGDTEAFF
-	TRBV5-1	-	TRBJ2-1	TGCGCCAGCAGCTTGGGTGGGGAGTCGGAGTACAATGAGCAGTTCTTC	CASSLGGESEYNEQFF
-	TRBV7-8	-	TRBJ2-5	TGTGCCAGCAGCGCAAGAACAGAGACCCAGTACTTC	CASSARTETQYF
-	TRBV6-2/TRBV6-3	-	TRBJ2-1	TGTGCCAGCAGCTCGGCAGATAGGAGGGGGAATGAGCAGTTCTTC	CASSSADRRGNEQFF
-	TRBV10-3	TRBD2	TRBJ2-3	TGTGCCATCAGTAACCCTAGCGGGGGCCCGGTATCTAGCACAGATACGCAGTATTTT	CAISNPSGGPVSSTDTQYF
-	TRBV24-1	TRBD1	TRBJ1-2	TGTGCCACCAGTGGGGGTACAGGGGGCCTACCCCGTTATGGCTACACCTTC	CATSGGTGGLPRYGYTF
once	TRBV19	-	TRBJ1-5	TGTGCCAGTAGTATAGGGGGAGGGGGTATCAAGCCCCAGCATTTT	CASSIGGGGIKPQHF
-	TRBV6-5	-	TRBJ1-1	TGTGCCAGCTGGACGGCAGGGGCCGCCAGGACTGAAGCTTTCTTT	CASWTAGAARTEAFF
-	TRBV6-4	TRBD1	TRBJ1-6	TGTGCCAGCAGTGAAGACAGGGGAAGCTCCTATAATTCACCCCTCCACTTT	CASSEDRGSSYNSPLHF
few	TRBV9	-	TRBJ2-3	TGTGCCAGCGGAGGACTTACTAGCACAGATACGCAGTATTTT	CASGGLTSTDTQYF
-	TRBV6-5	-	TRBJ1-6	TGTGCCAGCAGCACTGAGGGTTCCTATAATTCACCCCTCCACTTT	CASSTEGSYNSPLHF
-	TRBV6-2/TRBV6-3	-	TRBJ2-3	TGTGCCAGCAGCCGGGACGGCACAGATACGCAGTATTTT	CASSRDGTDTQYF
-	TRBV6-5	-	TRBJ1-4	TGTGCCAGCATTACCGCAACTAATGAAAAACTGTTTTTT	CASITATNEKLFF
-	TRBV5-4	TRBD1	TRBJ1-1	TGTGCCAGCAGCCCCCGCTACAGGGGAGGCGAAGGTGAAGCTTTCTTT	CASSPRYRGGEGEAFF
-	TRBV14	TRBD1	TRBJ1-2	TGTGCCAGCAGCCCGACAGGGGTACATGGCTACACCTTC	CASSPTGVHGYTF
-	TRBV7-9	-	TRBJ2-6	TGTGCCAGCAGCCGGAGAGGGGGGCTTGGGGCCAACGTCCTGACTTTC	CASSRRGGLGANVLTF
-	TRBV19	-	TRBJ2-1	TGTGCCAGTAGTATAGGGCGAGGAAATGAGCAGTTCTTC	CASSIGRGNEQFF
-	TRBV4-2	-	TRBJ1-4	TGTGCCAGCAGCCAAGATCCGGGGCAGGGAGGTGAAAAACTGTTTTTT	CASSQDPGQGGEKLFF
-	TRBV30	-	TRBJ1-1	TGTGCCTGGAGGGCACTTAACACTGAAGCTTTCTTT	CAWRALNTEAFF
-	TRBV11-2	TRBD1	TRBJ1-4	TGTGCCAGCAGCCCCACGGGGACAGGTTCTTTTCGGGGTGAAAAACTGTTTTTT	CASSPTGTGSFRGEKLFF
-	TRBV4-3	-	TRBJ2-7	TGCGCCAGCAGCCAAGCCACGGACAGCTCCTACGAGCAGTACTTC	CASSQATDSSYEQYF
-	TRBV9	-	TRBJ2-1	TGTGCCAGCAGCCCCGAAGGGACGGATAACAATGAGCAGTTCTTC	CASSPEGTDNNEQFF